Listed below are T cell receptor beta chains from one sample, sequenced in a study of T cell responses to AZD1222 COVID-19 vaccine. Profiled with immunoSEQ multiplex PCR; TCRdb holds only in-frame clones, not every one. The sample records 150,000 to 200,000 clones, around 89% being singletons. The sample in question was peripheral blood, obtained on day 0 of AZD1222 vaccination. These receptors were taken from an adult in good health. Each CDR3 is given with its conserved first and last residue. A D gene is named only where the DNA matches it firmly.

d_call j_call v_call cdr3_aa cdr3_nt
NA TRBJ1-5 TRBV10-2 CASSEQGQDQPQHF TGCGCCAGCAGTGAACAGGGCCAGGATCAGCCCCAGCATTTT
NA TRBJ2-4 TRBV6-6 CASSYPPLNIQYF TGTGCCAGCAGTTACCCCCCCCTAAACATTCAGTACTTC
TRBD1 TRBJ2-7 TRBV15 CATSVQTLGQGNEQYF TGTGCCACCAGCGTCCAAACCCTAGGACAGGGGAACGAGCAGTACTTC
TRBD2 TRBJ2-5 TRBV7-9 CASSLHSGGAQETQYF TGTGCCAGCAGCTTACATAGCGGGGGGGCCCAAGAGACCCAGTACTTC
NA TRBJ1-2 TRBV6-1 CASSEVRSHYGYTF TGTGCCAGCAGTGAAGTAAGGTCACATTATGGCTACACCTTC
TRBD2 TRBJ2-2 TRBV5-1 CASSLALGGGPRDTGELFF TGCGCCAGCAGCTTGGCCCTTGGGGGAGGGCCTCGAGACACCGGGGAGCTGTTTTTT
TRBD2 TRBJ2-1 TRBV2 CASARGGTYNEQFF TGTGCCAGCGCCCGCGGGGGAACCTACAATGAGCAGTTCTTC
NA TRBJ1-1 TRBV28 CASKGVNTEAFF TGTGCCAGCAAGGGGGTGAACACTGAAGCTTTCTTT
NA TRBJ1-3 TRBV15 CATSRDNRQFSGNTIYF TGTGCCACCAGCAGAGATAACCGACAGTTCTCTGGAAACACCATATATTTT
NA TRBJ1-5 TRBV27 CASSLWGANQPQHF TGTGCCAGCAGTTTGTGGGGGGCTAATCAGCCCCAGCATTTT
TRBD2 TRBJ2-3 TRBV6-4 CASSATSGGADTQYF TGTGCCAGCAGTGCAACTAGCGGGGGGGCAGATACGCAGTATTTT
TRBD1 TRBJ1-6 TRBV6-2/TRBV6-3 CASSYRGRTYNSPLHF TGTGCCAGCAGTTACAGGGGGCGGACCTATAATTCACCCCTCCACTTT
NA TRBJ2-3 TRBV4-2 CASSHQTKDTQYF TGTGCCAGCAGCCACCAAACGAAGGATACGCAGTATTTT
NA TRBJ2-1 TRBV3-1/TRBV3-2 CASSQSVFEQFF TGTGCCAGCAGCCAATCTGTCTTTGAGCAGTTCTTC
TRBD1 TRBJ1-2 TRBV3-1/TRBV3-2 CASSTGGKNGYTF TGTGCCAGCAGTACAGGGGGCAAGAATGGCTACACCTTC
NA TRBJ1-2 TRBV3-1/TRBV3-2 CASSQVNYGYTF TGTGCCAGCAGCCAAGTAAACTATGGCTACACCTTC
NA TRBJ2-7 TRBV11-2 CASTPDSFTYEQYF TGTGCCAGCACCCCTGACAGTTTCACCTACGAGCAGTACTTC
TRBD1 TRBJ2-6 TRBV10-2 CASSARTARGPNVLTF TGCGCCAGCAGTGCGCGGACAGCAAGGGGGCCCAACGTCCTGACTTTC
NA TRBJ2-1 TRBV6-5 CASSYNSGRYNEQFF TGTGCCAGCAGTTACAATAGCGGTAGATACAATGAGCAGTTCTTC